A single sample is the source of the 10 T cell receptor beta chains below, sequenced in a study of the immune and genomic landscape of osteosarcoma. TCRdb's copy holds only in-frame clones and misses some; the assay was immunoSEQ multiplex PCR. Counted here are around 4,600 clones, roughly 70% occurring once; the ten biggest clones make up about 16%. Osteosarcoma specimens were post-treatment primary, local recurrence and metastasis tumors from poor-prognosis patients. The sequenced material came from osteosarcoma tumor tissue from the femur. The receptors shown here come from a human donor with osteosarcoma.

The J gene is TRBJ1-6, the V gene TRBV30, with 8 bases matching TRBD1. Per germline, CDR1 GTSNPN and CDR2 SVGIG (reference sequence). V lost 3 bases to trimming and J lost 4 bases; unmatched junction nucleotides: 11. The CDR3 runs to 17 residues. The CDR3 DNA follows: TGTGCCTGGAGCCCCGGGACAGGTGGCCGATATAATTCACCCCTCCACTTT. Translation: CAWSPGTGGRYNSPLHF.

The chain employs TRBV2 and TRBJ1-1; D is uncertain. CDR3 size: 13 residues. Germline values: CDR1 SNHLY, CDR2 FYNNEI. The V end was cut by 4 bases, the J end by 4 bases, with 10 bases between. The CDR3 DNA reads as TGTGCCAGCAGTGGGGGAGACGGCACTGAAGCTTTCTTT. Translating it yields CASSGGDGTEAFF.

The rearrangement links TRBV30 to TRBJ1-2; possibly TRBD1 for D (5 bases). V lost 2 bases, J lost 8 bases, and 15 bases lay in between. Germline V lookup: CDR1 GTSNPN, CDR2 SVGIG (reference sequence). This CDR3 is 13 amino acids long. CDR3 protein: CAWSTQGLGGYTF. CDR3 nucleotide sequence: TGTGCCTGGAGTACCCAGGGACTCGGGGGCTACACCTTC.

This clone was picked up one time. The chain combines TRBV4-3 with TRBJ2-1; 14 bases are a match to TRBD2. The CDR3 contains 18 residues. V shed 2 bases and J 5 bases; nucleotides not matched to a gene: 8. The V gene's germline CDR1 is LGHNA and CDR2 YSLEER. The CDR3 protein is CASSQHGLAGGGDNEQFF. The CDR3 DNA is TGCGCCAGCAGCCAACATGGACTAGCGGGAGGTGGGGACAATGAGCAGTTCTTC.

The CDR3 DNA follows: TGTGCCAGCAGCTCGGGACTAGCGGTGGAGACCCAGTACTTC. Protein product: CASSSGLAVETQYF. The chain links TRBV11-2 to TRBJ2-5, with TRBD2 matching over 11 bases. Germline CDR1 SGHAT, CDR2 FQNNGV. The CDR3 runs 14 residues. J gave up 5 bases and V 4 bases, and 3 bases lay outside the gene matches.

This clone showed up just a few times. V gene TRBV29-1 combines with J gene TRBJ2-7, with 9 bases fitting TRBD1. V was clipped by 5 bases and J by 2 bases; unmatched bases: 4. CDR3 length equals 13 residues. Germline loops: CDR1 SQVTM, CDR2 ANQGSEA. The CDR3 bases are TGCAGCGTTAGGGACAGGGTCACCTACGAGCAGTACTTC. This gives the protein CSVRDRVTYEQYF.

This clone has just a few counts. The chain has TRBV28 and TRBJ2-1; D remains ambiguous. CDR3 size: 14 residues. V was pared by 8 bases and J by 3 bases, with 14 bases between. CDR1 and CDR2 (germline): MDHEN, SYDVKM. The CDR3 loop is CASVESGRYNEQFF. DNA for the CDR3: TGTGCCAGCGTAGAGTCCGGCCGCTACAATGAGCAGTTCTTC.

The rearrangement joins TRBV6-1 to TRBJ2-5, with 10 bases matching TRBD2. This CDR3 has 15 amino acids. V shed 4 bases and J 5 bases; nucleotides not matched to a gene: 7. The germline V gene encodes CDR1 MNHNS and CDR2 SASEGT. The CDR3 loop reads CASSVLAGGGETQYF. The CDR3 coding sequence is TGTGCCAGCAGTGTTTTAGCGGGAGGTGGGGAGACCCAGTACTTC.

The rearrangement uses TRBV25-1 and TRBJ1-2; a weak D match, TRBD1 (6 bases). With 3 bases removed from V and 4 bases from J, the gap between germline ends came to 15 bases. CDR1 and CDR2 from the germline V gene are MGHDK and SYGVNS. The CDR3 has 15 amino acids. CDR3 coding DNA: TGTGCCAGCAGTGACCCAATGAGGGGGGCCTATGGCTACACCTTC. Amino acid sequence: CASSDPMRGAYGYTF.

The CDR3 DNA sequence: TGCAGCGTTGTGGGGCAGGTTGGAGTCAGTGAGCAGTTCTTC. Amino acid sequence: CSVVGQVGVSEQFF. The chain joins TRBV29-1 to TRBJ2-1; weak D call: TRBD1 (5 bases). V lost 4 bases to trimming and J lost 9 bases, with 19 bases between them. The V gene's germline CDR1 is SQVTM and CDR2 ANQGSEA. The CDR3 extends over 14 amino acids.